One sample yielded the 30 T cell receptor beta chains listed below, sequenced in a study of cytomegalovirus exposure and HLA in healthy donors (dated by TCRdb to about 2017). To prepare the library, the immunoSEQ multiplex PCR assay was applied. For the multiplex PCR, a mixture combining 60 forward primers for TCR Vbeta segments and 13 reverse primers for TCR Jbeta segments was used. TCRdb took over this immuneACCESS table, retaining in-frame rearrangements with V and J assigned. Such tables are incomplete; in checked studies, under half of the missing clones stem from an unresolved V gene, and the remainder is unexplained. Across this sample there are about 160,000 clones, with 70% to 90% seen only once. Around 6.7% of the sample lies in the top ten. Sequencing was carried out using PBMCs. These receptors came from a woman in her twenties or thirties in good health and CMV-seropositive.

This rearrangement joins TRBV2 to TRBJ2-1, with a possible D match to TRBD2 (6 bases). Germline CDR1 is SNHLY and CDR2 is FYNNEI. Trimming cost V 7 bases and J 5 bases, with 12 bases left between them. CDR3 length: 13 residues. Here the CDR3 DNA reads TGTGCCAGCAACCGGGGGAGAGACAATGAGCAGTTCTTC. Translated, it gives CASNRGRDNEQFF.

J is TRBJ1-5 and V is TRBV6-5; D may be TRBD1 (6 bases). The germline gives CDR1 MNHEY, CDR2 SVGAGI. The CDR3 runs to 14 residues. V lost 5 bases to trimming and J lost 7 bases, with 15 bases between them. The CDR3 loop is CASSEERGIQPQHF. The CDR3 coding sequence is TGTGCCAGCAGTGAGGAGAGGGGGATACAGCCCCAGCATTTT.

The rearrangement joins TRBV4-2 to TRBJ2-5, with 8 positions matching TRBD2. Germline V gives CDR1 LGHNA, CDR2 YNFKEQ. V shed 6 bases and J 5 bases; nucleotides not matched to a gene: 8. The CDR3 is 14 amino acids. DNA of the CDR3: TGTGCCAGCAGTCCCGGGGGGGCCGTGGAGACCCAGTACTTC. Its translation is CASSPGGAVETQYF.

The chain employs TRBV9 and TRBJ2-7, with 7 bases identical to TRBD2. The CDR3 extends over 16 amino acids. V shed 0 bases, J shed 3 bases, and the junction held 9 bases outside the gene matches. The germline CDR1 and CDR2 sequences are SGDLS and YYNGEE. DNA of the CDR3: TGTGCCAGCAGCGTAGCTGGGGGGGGAAGTTTCTACGAGCAGTACTTC. This sequence encodes CASSVAGGGSFYEQYF.

The rearrangement links TRBV5-6 to TRBJ2-1, with D unclear. CDR3 size: 14 residues. Germline CDR1 reads SGHDT; CDR2 reads YYEEEE. The V end lost 2 bases, the J end lost 6 bases, and 12 bases lay between the germline ends. CDR3 sequence reads: CASSFELAINEQFF. The DNA for the CDR3 is TGTGCCAGCAGCTTTGAATTAGCTATCAATGAGCAGTTCTTC.

This chain uses TRBV7-8 with TRBJ2-7; 8 bases agree with TRBD1. From germline, CDR1 is SGHVS and CDR2 FQNEAQ. Losses at the gene ends were 3 bases for V and 2 bases for J; bases not matched to a gene: 9. This CDR3 has 16 amino acids. This CDR3 is CASSFPTGGITYEQYF. In DNA, the CDR3 is TGTGCCAGCAGCTTCCCTACAGGGGGGATAACCTACGAGCAGTACTTC.

J is TRBJ2-5 and V is TRBV29-1; 7 bases agree with TRBD1. With 3 bases clipped from V and 3 bases from J, the junction kept 4 bases outside the gene matches. This CDR3 is 13 amino acids long. CDR1 and CDR2 from the germline V gene are SQVTM and ANQGSEA. The CDR3 bases are TGCAGCGTTGATCTCACAGGGGAAGAGACCCAGTACTTC. Its translation: CSVDLTGEETQYF.

The chain recombines TRBV5-5 with TRBJ2-2, with 8 nucleotides matching TRBD1. CDR1 is SGHKS and CDR2 is YYEKEE in the germline V gene (reference sequence). Trimming took 2 bases from V and 1 from J; bases not matched to a gene: 1. The CDR3 runs 15 residues. CDR3 coding DNA: TGTGCCAGCAGCTTTGGGACAGGGAACACCGGGGAGCTGTTTTTT. Translated: CASSFGTGNTGELFF. The complete variable domain, with remaining parts taken from reference TRBV5-5 and TRBJ2-2, reads DAGVTQSPTHLIKTRGQQVTLRCSPISGHKSVSWYQQVLGQGPQFIFQYYEKEERGRGNFPDRFSARQFPNYSSELNVNALLLGDSALYLCASSFGTGNTGELFFGEGSRLTVL.

The gene calls are TRBV10-1 and TRBJ2-7; TRBD2 matches at 13 bases. Germline V gives CDR1 WNHNN, CDR2 SYGVQD (reference sequence). This CDR3 is 18 amino acids long. Trimming at V came to 0 bases and at J to 0 bases, leaving 5 bases not matched to a gene. CDR3 sequence: CASSESSGLAGPSYEQYF. CDR3 DNA: TGCGCCAGCAGTGAGTCTTCGGGACTAGCGGGGCCCTCCTACGAGCAGTACTTC.

This clone rates as medium-sized. The chain employs TRBV19 and TRBJ1-2; D not certain. The CDR3 runs to 14 residues. Between the trimmed V and J ends, which lost 2 bases and 4 bases, there was a span of 11 bases. Germline-derived CDR1 and CDR2 are LNHDA and SQIVND (reference sequence). CDR3 DNA: TGTGCCAGTAGTATATATGGGGAGGGCTATGGCTACACCTTC. It is translated as CASSIYGEGYGYTF.

The rearrangement joins TRBV6-6 to TRBJ2-1; D gene unclear. The CDR3 runs to 16 residues. With 2 bases removed from V and 1 base from J, the gap between germline ends came to 12 bases. Germline CDR1 is MNHNY and CDR2 is SVGAGI (reference sequence). In DNA form, the CDR3 reads TGTGCCAGCAGTTACGACCGGGTGGGTTCCTACAATGAGCAGTTCTTC. It specifies CASSYDRVGSYNEQFF.

V gene TRBV6-5 combines with J gene TRBJ1-3, with D unresolved. V lost 4 bases and J 9 bases, leaving 13 bases between the germline ends. Germline loops: CDR1 MNHEY, CDR2 SVGAGI. CDR3 length: 13 residues. The CDR3 is CASSSALHSTIYF. In DNA, the CDR3 is TGTGCCAGCAGTTCCGCCCTCCATAGCACCATATATTTT.

Regarding this clone: Distinct nucleotide sequences in the sample also encode this CDR3. Here the CDR3 reads CASSPGGPFGVYGYTF. CDR3 nucleotides: TGTGCCAGCAGCCCAGGGGGGCCGTTTGGGGTCTATGGCTACACCTTC. V and J are TRBV9 and TRBJ1-2, with TRBD1 identical over 7 bases. J lost 4 bases, V lost 4 bases, and 13 bases had no gene match. CDR1 is SGDLS and CDR2 is YYNGEE in the germline V gene. This CDR3 region has 16 residues. Based on the CDR3 plus reference TRBV9 and TRBJ1-2, the full variable domain is DSGVTQTPKHLITATGQRVTLRCSPRSGDLSVYWYQQSLDQGLQFLIQYYNGEERAKGNILERFSAQQFPDLHSELNLSSLELGDSALYFCASSPGGPFGVYGYTFGSGTRLTVV.

This clone was seen only once. The J gene is TRBJ1-5, the V gene TRBV9; TRBD1 matches 8 bases. The CDR3 is made up of 15 amino acids. Trimming took 0 bases from V and 6 from J; bases not matched to a gene: 5. Germline V CDR1 and CDR2: SGDLS, YYNGEE. The DNA of the CDR3 is TGTGCCAGCAGCGTAGGCGGACAGGGTGGTCAGCCCCAGCATTTT. The encoded protein is CASSVGGQGGQPQHF.

V usage is TRBV6-1 and J usage is TRBJ1-2; D is unresolved. This CDR3 is built from 15 residues. Germline CDR1 reads MNHNS; CDR2 reads SASEGT. Trimming removed 2 bases at V and 6 bases at J, with 16 bases between. The CDR3 loop is CASSELTSNPNGYTF. For the CDR3, the DNA is TGTGCCAGCAGTGAACTGACTTCTAACCCCAATGGCTACACCTTC.

This sequence joins TRBV5-1 and TRBJ2-5; D possibly corresponds to TRBD1 (6 bases). Trimming stripped 0 bases from V and 5 bases from J, with 11 bases between. Germline V gene sequence: CDR1 SGHRS, CDR2 YFSETQ. This CDR3 comprises 14 residues. CDR3 residues: CASSLVRGDETQYF. The CDR3 DNA reads as TGCGCCAGCAGCTTGGTCAGGGGTGATGAGACCCAGTACTTC.

The chain has TRBV7-9 and TRBJ2-4, with D perhaps TRBD2 (5 bases). From germline, CDR1 is SEHNR and CDR2 FQNEAQ (reference sequence). V was cut by 1 base and J by 13 bases, with 14 bases left in between. CDR3 size: 13 residues. The CDR3 DNA reads as TGTGCCAGCAGCTTAGGAGGGTGGGCCGACCAGTACTTC. Translating it yields CASSLGGWADQYF.

V and J are TRBV29-1 and TRBJ2-2; 7 bases fit TRBD1. CDR3 length: 20 amino acids. Germline V gene lookup returns CDR1 SQVTM and CDR2 ANQGSEA. The V and J ends lost 5 bases and 3 bases, in that order; junction bases with no gene match: 24. The CDR3 here is CSVKTRIHHRGSDDTGELFF. CDR3 sequence (DNA): TGCAGCGTTAAGACAAGGATTCATCACAGGGGTTCCGACGACACCGGGGAGCTGTTTTTT.

The chain carries TRBV7-6 and TRBJ1-2; D is undetermined. V was pared by 5 bases and J by 8 bases, with 18 bases between. The CDR3 length is 14 residues. Germline V CDR1 and CDR2: SGHVS, FNYEAQ. The CDR3 reads CASSPFSAGGGYTF. For the CDR3, the DNA is TGTGCCAGCAGCCCCTTTTCGGCGGGTGGAGGCTACACCTTC.

The V and J genes are TRBV18 and TRBJ1-5, with 8 nucleotides matching TRBD1. Germline V gene data show CDR1 as KGHSH and CDR2 as LQKENI. The CDR3 runs to 15 residues. The J segment lost 2 bases and the V segment lost 4 bases, leaving 4 bases of the junction unmatched. As DNA, the CDR3 is TGTGCCAGCTCACGGGACAGGCAAGGCAATCAGCCCCAGCATTTT. It codes for CASSRDRQGNQPQHF.

In this sample, this clone turned up a few times. The V and J genes are TRBV10-3 and TRBJ1-5, with 8 bases fitting TRBD1. The germline V gene has CDR1 ENHRY and CDR2 SYGVKD. This CDR3 contains 14 residues. J lost 4 bases, V lost 6 bases, and 5 bases had no gene match. The CDR3 coding sequence is TGTGCCATCAGGGGGACAGGTCTTAATCAGCCCCAGCATTTT. It encodes CAIRGTGLNQPQHF.

The chain is built from TRBV29-1 and TRBJ2-3; D might be TRBD1 (6 bases). The CDR3 sequence is 14 residues long. The V gene lost 5 bases and the J gene lost 0 bases, with 12 bases spanning the gap. The germline V gene has CDR1 SQVTM and CDR2 ANQGSEA. Here the CDR3 reads CSVRTASSTDTQYF. Here the CDR3 DNA reads TGCAGCGTTAGGACAGCCTCTAGCACAGATACGCAGTATTTT.

V and J are TRBV25-1 and TRBJ2-1; TRBD2 matches at 9 bases. The germline CDR1 and CDR2 sequences are MGHDK and SYGVNS. The V gene end was trimmed by 5 bases and the J gene end by 10 bases; junction bases not matched to a gene: 18. The length of the CDR3 is 17 residues. The CDR3 nucleotides read TGTGCCAGCAGTCTCTCCCCGGGGGCGGGGGGGGAGGGGGAGCAGTTCTTC. This gives the protein CASSLSPGAGGEGEQFF.

The CDR3 region has the DNA TGTGCCAGCAGAACTAGCGGGGGGGCCCCAGATACGCAGTATTTT. It translates to CASRTSGGAPDTQYF. The genes are TRBV5-6 and TRBJ2-3; 13 nucleotides align to TRBD2. Trimming took 5 bases from V and 4 from J; bases not matched to a gene: 4. The length of the CDR3 is 15 residues. Germline V gene sequence: CDR1 SGHDT, CDR2 YYEEEE.

Only one count was recorded for this clone. The chain combines TRBV5-5 with TRBJ1-1; D ambiguous. The CDR3 length is 14 residues. The germline V gene encodes CDR1 SGHKS and CDR2 YYEKEE (reference sequence). Trimming cost V 4 bases and J 11 bases, with 21 bases left between them. The DNA of the CDR3 is TGTGCCAGCAGCCTGGGAGGAGTGGCGAGGCGGGCTTTCTTT. Translation gives CASSLGGVARRAFF. Variable domain in full (rest from reference TRBV5-5 and TRBJ1-1): DAGVTQSPTHLIKTRGQQVTLRCSPISGHKSVSWYQQVLGQGPQFIFQYYEKEERGRGNFPDRFSARQFPNYSSELNVNALLLGDSALYLCASSLGGVARRAFFGQGTRLTVV.

This sequence joins TRBV11-2 and TRBJ1-1, with D possibly TRBD1 on 6 matching bases. V was pared by 3 bases and J by 2 bases, with 13 bases between. Germline V lookup: CDR1 SGHAT, CDR2 FQNNGV. The CDR3 sequence is 15 residues long. This CDR3 reads CASSFWAGVNTEAFF. In DNA form, the CDR3 reads TGTGCCAGCAGCTTTTGGGCAGGGGTTAACACTGAAGCTTTCTTT.

The chain uses TRBV9 and TRBJ2-2; D unclear. The CDR3 length is 10 residues. Germline-derived CDR1 and CDR2 are SGDLS and YYNGEE. Trimming removed 10 bases at V and 4 bases at J, with 5 bases between. CDR3 sequence reads: CASGTGELFF. The CDR3 region has the DNA TGTGCCTCCGGCACCGGGGAGCTGTTTTTT.

The count of this clone is one. The V call is TRBV6-5, the J call TRBJ1-2; 9 nucleotides agree with TRBD1. The CDR3 spans 15 residues. Germline V gene data show CDR1 as MNHEY and CDR2 as SVGAGI. V lost 5 bases to trimming and J lost 5 bases; unmatched junction nucleotides: 9. CDR3 sequence: CASSRQHGTGYGYTF. The CDR3 nucleotides are TGTGCCAGCAGTCGACAACACGGGACAGGGTATGGCTACACCTTC.

J is TRBJ1-1 and V is TRBV9; D possibly corresponds to TRBD1 (6 bases). This CDR3 region has 13 residues. Deletions cut 5 bases from V and 1 base from J, with 9 bases between. The V gene's germline CDR1 is SGDLS and CDR2 YYNGEE. The CDR3 DNA sequence: TGTGCCAGCAGTCGGGGGGCGAACACTGAAGCTTTCTTT. Translating it yields CASSRGANTEAFF.

This sequence joins TRBV6-6 and TRBJ2-1, with TRBD1 matching 10 bases. This CDR3 comprises 16 residues. Germline CDR1 MNHNY, CDR2 SVGAGI (reference sequence). Trimming cost V 5 bases and J 3 bases; bases outside gene matches: 7. The CDR3: CASSGRDRGLYNEQFF. In DNA form, the CDR3 reads TGTGCCAGCAGTGGCCGGGACAGGGGTCTCTACAATGAGCAGTTCTTC.